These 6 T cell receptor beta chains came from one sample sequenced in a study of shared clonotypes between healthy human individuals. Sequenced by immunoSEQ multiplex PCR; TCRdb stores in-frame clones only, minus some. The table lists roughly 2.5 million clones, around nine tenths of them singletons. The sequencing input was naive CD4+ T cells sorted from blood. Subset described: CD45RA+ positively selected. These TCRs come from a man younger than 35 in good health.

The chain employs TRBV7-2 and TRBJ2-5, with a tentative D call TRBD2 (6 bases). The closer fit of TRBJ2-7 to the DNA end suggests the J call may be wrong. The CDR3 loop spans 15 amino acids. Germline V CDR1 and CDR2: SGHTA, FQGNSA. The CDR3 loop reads CASSLAAGSSYEQYF. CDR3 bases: TGTGCCAGCAGCTTAGCCGCGGGAAGCTCCTACGAGCAGTACTTC.

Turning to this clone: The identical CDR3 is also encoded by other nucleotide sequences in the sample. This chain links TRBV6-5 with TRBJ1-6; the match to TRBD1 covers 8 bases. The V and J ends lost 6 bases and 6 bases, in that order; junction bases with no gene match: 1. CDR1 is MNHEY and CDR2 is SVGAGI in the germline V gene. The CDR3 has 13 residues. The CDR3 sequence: CASRTGGNSPLHF. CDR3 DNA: TGTGCCAGCAGAACAGGGGGTAATTCACCCCTCCACTTT.

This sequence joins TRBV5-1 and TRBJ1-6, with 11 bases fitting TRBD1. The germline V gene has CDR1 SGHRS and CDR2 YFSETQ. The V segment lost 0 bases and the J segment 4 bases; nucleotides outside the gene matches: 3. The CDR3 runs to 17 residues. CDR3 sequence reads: CASSLVGTGGYNSPLHF. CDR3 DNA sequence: TGCGCCAGCAGCTTGGTAGGGACAGGGGGATATAATTCACCCCTCCACTTT.

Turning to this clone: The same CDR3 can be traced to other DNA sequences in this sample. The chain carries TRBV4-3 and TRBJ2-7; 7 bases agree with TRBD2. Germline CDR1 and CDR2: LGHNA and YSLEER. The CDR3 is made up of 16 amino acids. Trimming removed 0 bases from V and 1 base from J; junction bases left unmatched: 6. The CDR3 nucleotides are TGCGCCAGCAGCCAAGATTTAGCTAGCGGATCCTACGAGCAGTACTTC. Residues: CASSQDLASGSYEQYF.

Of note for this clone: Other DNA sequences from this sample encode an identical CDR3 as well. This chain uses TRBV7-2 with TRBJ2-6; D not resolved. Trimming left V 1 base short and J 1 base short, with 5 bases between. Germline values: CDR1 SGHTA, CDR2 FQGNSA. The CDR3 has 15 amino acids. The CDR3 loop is CASSLGRSGANVLTF. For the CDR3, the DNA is TGTGCCAGCAGCTTAGGCCGTTCTGGGGCCAACGTCCTGACTTTC.

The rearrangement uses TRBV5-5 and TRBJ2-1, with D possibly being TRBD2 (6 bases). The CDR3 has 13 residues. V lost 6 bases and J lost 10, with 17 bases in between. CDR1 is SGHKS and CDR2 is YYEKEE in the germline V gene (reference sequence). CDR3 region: CASTLLGGREQFF. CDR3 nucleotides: TGTGCCAGCACCCTCTTGGGAGGCAGGGAGCAGTTCTTC.